What follows are 12 T cell receptor beta chains derived from one specimen sequenced in a study of CD8+ T cells in alopecia areata. Extraction of RNA preceded its reverse transcription into cDNA, which served as the sequencing template. Here immunoSEQ multiplex PCR was the method, and the copy in TCRdb shows in-frame clones only, minus some. The profile shows roughly 200,000 clones, around two fifths of them singletons. Noted treatment: oral pan-JAK inhibitor, 5-10 mg twice daily. This specimen was CD4+ T cells sorted from blood, taken between weeks 30 and 35, from a patient treated with tofacitinib. These TCRs come from a human donor with alopecia areata.

The chain recombines TRBV30 with TRBJ1-1, with D uncertain. Looked up from germline, CDR1 is GTSNPN and CDR2 is SVGIG (reference sequence). The CDR3 contains 12 residues. V lost 0 bases, J lost 9 bases, and 11 bases lay in between. CDR3 residues: CAWSVDYRQAFF. In DNA form, the CDR3 reads TGTGCCTGGAGTGTAGACTACCGCCAAGCTTTCTTT.

This clone was observed a single time. V usage is TRBV7-8 and J usage is TRBJ2-7, with unresolved D. V shed 4 bases and J shed 6 bases, with 7 bases lying between them. The CDR3 covers 11 residues. Looked up from germline, CDR1 is SGHVS and CDR2 is FQNEAQ. CDR3 sequence reads: CASSWQAEQYF. CDR3 in DNA: TGTGCCAGCAGCTGGCAAGCCGAGCAGTACTTC. The variable domain in full, completed from reference TRBV7-8 and TRBJ2-7, reads GAGVSQSPRYKVAKRGQDVALRCDPISGHVSLFWYQQALGQGPEFLTYFQNEAQLDKSGLPSDRFFAERPEGSVSTLKIQRTQQEDSAVYLCASSWQAEQYFGPGTRLTVT.

This clone was seen more than once but under ten times. This sequence joins TRBV7-9 and TRBJ1-5; no firm D call. Looked up from germline, CDR1 is SEHNR and CDR2 is FQNEAQ (reference sequence). V was clipped by 5 bases and J by 5 bases, with 7 bases between them. The CDR3 consists of 12 residues. The CDR3 loop is CASSTSDQPQHF. CDR3 bases: TGTGCCAGCAGCACATCAGATCAGCCCCAGCATTTT.

This clone has just a few counts. CDR3 DNA: TGCAGCGGGGGACAGGGTCAAGATACGCAGTATTTT. Translated: CSGGQGQDTQYF. V and J are TRBV29-1 and TRBJ2-3; 9 nucleotides agree with TRBD1. The CDR3 is 12 amino acids. The V and J ends lost 7 bases and 5 bases, in that order; junction bases with no gene match: 4. CDR1 is SQVTM and CDR2 is ANQGSEA in the germline V gene.

In its sample, this clone was seen a few times. This rearrangement joins TRBV7-9 to TRBJ1-6; perhaps TRBD1 as D (5 bases). Trimming stripped 1 base from V and 7 bases from J, with 14 bases between. Germline V gene sequence: CDR1 SEHNR, CDR2 FQNEAQ (reference sequence). This CDR3 spans 16 amino acids. CDR3 in amino acids: CASSLGTGTPNSPLHF. As DNA, the CDR3 is TGTGCCAGCAGCTTAGGAACCGGGACGCCGAATTCACCCCTCCACTTT.

The chain combines TRBV5-1 with TRBJ2-5, with 12 nucleotides matching TRBD1. The germline V gene encodes CDR1 SGHRS and CDR2 YFSETQ. Unmatched junction bases numbered 6, after V lost 2 bases and J lost 4 bases. This CDR3 region has 16 residues. The CDR3 bases are TGCGCCAGCAGCTTAACCGGGACAGGGGGCCCAGAGACCCAGTACTTC. Its translation: CASSLTGTGGPETQYF.

The rearrangement joins TRBV7-9 to TRBJ2-5, with D tentatively TRBD1 (5 bases). This CDR3 has 13 amino acids. Germline V lookup: CDR1 SEHNR, CDR2 FQNEAQ (reference sequence). Between the trimmed V and J ends, which lost 5 bases and 3 bases, there was a span of 10 bases. The CDR3 region is CASSHAREETQYF. The CDR3 DNA sequence: TGTGCCAGCAGCCACGCCAGGGAAGAGACCCAGTACTTC.

This clone was detected a few times. The chain recombines TRBV29-1 with TRBJ1-5; 9 nucleotides match TRBD1. The J segment lost 1 base and the V segment lost 8 bases, leaving 6 bases of the junction unmatched. This CDR3 has 14 amino acids. Germline loops: CDR1 SQVTM, CDR2 ANQGSEA. The CDR3 region is CSTWTGESNQPQHF. For the CDR3, the DNA is TGCAGCACCTGGACAGGGGAGAGCAATCAGCCCCAGCATTTT.

The chain uses TRBV25-1 and TRBJ2-2; D is possibly TRBD2 (6 bases). The CDR3 is made up of 16 amino acids. Germline assignment: CDR1 MGHDK and CDR2 SYGVNS. Trimming stripped 6 bases from V and 1 base from J, with 15 bases between. The CDR3: CASSVWGLKNTGELFF. The CDR3 DNA follows: TGTGCCAGCAGCGTGTGGGGACTGAAGAACACCGGGGAGCTGTTTTTT. The whole variable domain, filled in from reference TRBV25-1 and TRBJ2-2, reads EADIYQTPRYLVIGTGKKITLECSQTMGHDKMYWYQQDPGMELHLIHYSYGVNSTEKGDLSSESTVSRIRTEHFPLTLESARPSHTSQYLCASSVWGLKNTGELFFGEGSRLTVL.

The chain couples TRBV5-1 to TRBJ2-7, with 11 bases that match TRBD2. V shed 1 base and J 2 bases; nucleotides not matched to a gene: 8. Germline CDR1 is SGHRS and CDR2 is YFSETQ. CDR3 length: 17 amino acids. The CDR3 DNA is TGCGCCAGCAGCTTGATGACTAGCGGGGTCACCCCCTACGAGCAGTACTTC. Its protein is CASSLMTSGVTPYEQYF.

Of note for this clone: The same CDR3 also results from other DNA sequences found in this sample. The CDR3 is CASSQDRNTEAFF. In DNA, the CDR3 is TGTGCCAGCAGCCAAGATCGGAACACTGAAGCTTTCTTT. The rearrangement links TRBV14 to TRBJ1-1, with unresolved D. The V gene's germline CDR1 is SGHDN and CDR2 FVKESK. The CDR3 has 13 amino acids. The ends were cut back, 0 bases at V and 1 base at J, with 3 bases in the middle.

This clone was detected only a few times. The J gene is TRBJ2-2, the V gene TRBV11-2, with TRBD1 matching 7 bases. J was trimmed by 3 bases and V by 3 bases; bases with no gene match: 4. The CDR3 runs 15 residues. The germline V gene encodes CDR1 SGHAT and CDR2 FQNNGV. The CDR3 nucleotides read TGTGCCAGCAGCTTCGGACAGGCAGACACCGGGGAGCTGTTTTTT. Translated, it gives CASSFGQADTGELFF.